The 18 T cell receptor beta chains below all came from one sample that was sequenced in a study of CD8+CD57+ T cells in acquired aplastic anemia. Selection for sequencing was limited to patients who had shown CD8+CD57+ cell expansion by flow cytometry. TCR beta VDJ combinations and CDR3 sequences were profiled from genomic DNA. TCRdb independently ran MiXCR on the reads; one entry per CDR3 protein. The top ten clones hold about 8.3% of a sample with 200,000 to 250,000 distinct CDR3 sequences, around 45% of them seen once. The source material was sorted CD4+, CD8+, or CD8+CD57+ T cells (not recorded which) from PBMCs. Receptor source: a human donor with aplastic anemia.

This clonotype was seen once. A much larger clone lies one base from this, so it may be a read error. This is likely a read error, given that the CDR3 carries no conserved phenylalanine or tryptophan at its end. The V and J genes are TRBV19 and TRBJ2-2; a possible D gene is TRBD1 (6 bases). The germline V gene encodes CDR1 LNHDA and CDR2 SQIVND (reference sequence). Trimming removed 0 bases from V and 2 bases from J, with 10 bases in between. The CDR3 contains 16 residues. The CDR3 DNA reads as TGTGCCAGTAGTATAGATACAGGGCGTAACACCGGGGAGCTGTTTCTT. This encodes CASSIDTGRNTGELFL.

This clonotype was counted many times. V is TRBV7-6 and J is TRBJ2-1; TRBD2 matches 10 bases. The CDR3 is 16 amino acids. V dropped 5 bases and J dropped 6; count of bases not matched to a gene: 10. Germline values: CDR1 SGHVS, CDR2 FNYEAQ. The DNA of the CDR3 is TGTGCCAGCAGCCCTCAAGCGGGAGGGCTGTCCAATGAGCAGTTCTTC. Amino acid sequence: CASSPQAGGLSNEQFF.

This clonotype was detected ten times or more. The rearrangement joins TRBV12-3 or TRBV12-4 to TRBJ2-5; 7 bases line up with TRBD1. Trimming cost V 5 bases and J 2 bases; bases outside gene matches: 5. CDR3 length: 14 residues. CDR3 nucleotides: TGTGCCAGCAGTCTCCCGGGACAGCAAGAGACCCAGTACTTC. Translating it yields CASSLPGQQETQYF.

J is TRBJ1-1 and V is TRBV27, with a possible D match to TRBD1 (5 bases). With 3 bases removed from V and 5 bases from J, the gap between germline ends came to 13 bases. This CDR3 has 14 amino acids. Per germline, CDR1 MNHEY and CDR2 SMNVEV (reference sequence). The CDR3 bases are TGTGCCAGCAGTTTGACAGCGGGGAGGACTGAAGCTTTCTTT. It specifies CASSLTAGRTEAFF.

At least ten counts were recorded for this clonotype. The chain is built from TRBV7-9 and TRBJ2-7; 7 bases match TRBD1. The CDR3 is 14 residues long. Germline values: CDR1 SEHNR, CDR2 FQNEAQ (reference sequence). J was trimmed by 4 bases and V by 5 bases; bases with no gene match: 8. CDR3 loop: CASSDDRDRYEQYF. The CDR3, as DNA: TGTGCCAGCAGCGACGACAGGGATCGGTACGAGCAGTACTTC.

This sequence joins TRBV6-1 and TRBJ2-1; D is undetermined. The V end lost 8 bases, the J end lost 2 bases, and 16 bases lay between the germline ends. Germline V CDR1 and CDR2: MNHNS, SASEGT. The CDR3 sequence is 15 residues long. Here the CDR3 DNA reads TGTGCCAGCGGACCGGACCTCTCGGCCTACAATGAGCAGTTCTTC. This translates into CASGPDLSAYNEQFF.

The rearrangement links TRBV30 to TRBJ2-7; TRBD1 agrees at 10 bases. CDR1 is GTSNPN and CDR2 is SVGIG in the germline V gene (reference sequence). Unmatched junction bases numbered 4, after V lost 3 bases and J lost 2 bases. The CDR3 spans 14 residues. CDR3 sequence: CAWSTGTGAYEQYF. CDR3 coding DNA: TGTGCCTGGAGCACCGGGACAGGGGCCTACGAGCAGTACTTC. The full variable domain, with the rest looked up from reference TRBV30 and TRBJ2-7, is SQTIHQWPATLVQPVGSPLSLECTVEGTSNPNLYWYRQAAGRGLQLLFYSVGIGQISSEVPQNLSASRPQDRQFILSSKKLLLSDSGFYLCAWSTGTGAYEQYFGPGTRLTVT.

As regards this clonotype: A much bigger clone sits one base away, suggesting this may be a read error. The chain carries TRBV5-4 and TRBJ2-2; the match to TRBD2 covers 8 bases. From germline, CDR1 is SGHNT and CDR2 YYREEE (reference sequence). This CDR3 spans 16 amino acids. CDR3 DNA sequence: TGCGCCAGCGGCCAGGGAACTAGCGGCAACACCGGGGAGCTGTTTTTT. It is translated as CASGQGTSGNTGELFF. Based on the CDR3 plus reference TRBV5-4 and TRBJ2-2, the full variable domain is ETGVTQSPTHLIKTRGQQVTLRCSSQSGHNTVSWYQQALGQGPQFIFQYYREEENGRGNFPPRFSGLQFPNYSSELNVNALELDDSALYLCASGQGTSGNTGELFFGEGSRLTVL.

The CDR3 protein is CASSEGQGYTEAFF. As DNA, the CDR3 is TGTGCCAGCAGTGAAGGGCAGGGATACACTGAAGCTTTCTTT. The J gene is TRBJ1-1, the V gene TRBV2, with D perhaps matching TRBD1 (5 bases). Germline-derived CDR1 and CDR2 are SNHLY and FYNNEI. The length of the CDR3 is 14 residues. The germline V and J ends were trimmed by 1 base and 3 bases, with 9 bases remaining between them. The complete variable domain, with remaining parts taken from reference TRBV2 and TRBJ1-1, reads EPEVTQTPSHQVTQMGQEVILRCVPISNHLYFYWYRQILGQKVEFLVSFYNNEISEKSEIFDDQFSVERPDGSNFTLKIRSTKLEDSAMYFCASSEGQGYTEAFFGQGTRLTVV.

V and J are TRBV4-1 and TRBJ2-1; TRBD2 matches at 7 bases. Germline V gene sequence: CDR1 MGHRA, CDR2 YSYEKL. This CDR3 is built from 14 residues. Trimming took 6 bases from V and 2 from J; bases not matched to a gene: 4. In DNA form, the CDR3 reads TGCGCCAGCAGGTCTAGCGGTACCTACAATGAGCAGTTCTTC. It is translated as CASRSSGTYNEQFF.

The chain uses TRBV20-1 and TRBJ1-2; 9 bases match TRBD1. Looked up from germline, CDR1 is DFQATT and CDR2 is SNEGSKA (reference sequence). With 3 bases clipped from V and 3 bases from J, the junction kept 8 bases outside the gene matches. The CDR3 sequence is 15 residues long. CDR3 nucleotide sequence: TGCAGTGCTAGTGGGACAGGGAACCTGGACTATGGCTACACCTTC. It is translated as CSASGTGNLDYGYTF.

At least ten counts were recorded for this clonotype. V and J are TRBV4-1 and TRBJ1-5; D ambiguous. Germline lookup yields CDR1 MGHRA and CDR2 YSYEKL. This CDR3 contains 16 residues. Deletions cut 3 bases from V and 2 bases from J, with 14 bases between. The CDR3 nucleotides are TGCGCCAGCAGCCATAGCACTGGTTCGGGCAATCAGCCCCAGCATTTT. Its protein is CASSHSTGSGNQPQHF.

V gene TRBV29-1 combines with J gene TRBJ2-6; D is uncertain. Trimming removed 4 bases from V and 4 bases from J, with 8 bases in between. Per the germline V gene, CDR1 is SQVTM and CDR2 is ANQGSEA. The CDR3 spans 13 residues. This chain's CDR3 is CSVVETGANVLTF. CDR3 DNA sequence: TGCAGCGTTGTCGAGACAGGGGCCAACGTCCTGACTTTC.

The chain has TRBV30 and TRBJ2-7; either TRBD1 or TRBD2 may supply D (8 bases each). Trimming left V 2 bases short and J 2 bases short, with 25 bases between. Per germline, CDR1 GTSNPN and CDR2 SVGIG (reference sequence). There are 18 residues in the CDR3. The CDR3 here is CAWSLRTGRSGGPYEQYF. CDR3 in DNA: TGTGCCTGGAGTCTTCGGACAGGGAGGAGCGGGGGCCCCTACGAGCAGTACTTC.

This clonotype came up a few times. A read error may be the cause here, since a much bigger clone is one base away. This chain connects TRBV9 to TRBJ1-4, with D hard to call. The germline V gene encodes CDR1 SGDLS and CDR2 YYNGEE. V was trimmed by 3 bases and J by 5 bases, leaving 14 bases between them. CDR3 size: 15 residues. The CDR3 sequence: CASSGRAGPNEKLFF. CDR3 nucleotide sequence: TGTGCCAGCAGCGGTAGGGCAGGACCGAATGAAAAACTGTTTTTT.

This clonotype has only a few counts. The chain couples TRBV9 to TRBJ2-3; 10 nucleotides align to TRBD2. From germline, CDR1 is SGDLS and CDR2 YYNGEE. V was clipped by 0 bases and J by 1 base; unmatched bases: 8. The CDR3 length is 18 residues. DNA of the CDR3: TGTGCCAGCAGCGTAGCCCCCCTCGGACTAGCGGGCACAGATACGCAGTATTTT. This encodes CASSVAPLGLAGTDTQYF. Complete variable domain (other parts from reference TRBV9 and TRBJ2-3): DSGVTQTPKHLITATGQRVTLRCSPRSGDLSVYWYQQSLDQGLQFLIQYYNGEERAKGNILERFSAQQFPDLHSELNLSSLELGDSALYFCASSVAPLGLAGTDTQYFGPGTRLTVL.

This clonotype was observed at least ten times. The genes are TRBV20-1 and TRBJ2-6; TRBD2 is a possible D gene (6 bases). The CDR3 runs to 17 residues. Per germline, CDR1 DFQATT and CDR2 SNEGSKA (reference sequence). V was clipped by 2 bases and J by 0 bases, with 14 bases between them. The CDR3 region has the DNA TGCAGTGCTAGAAGGGACGGGGGAACCTCTGGGGCCAACGTCCTGACTTTC. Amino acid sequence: CSARRDGGTSGANVLTF.

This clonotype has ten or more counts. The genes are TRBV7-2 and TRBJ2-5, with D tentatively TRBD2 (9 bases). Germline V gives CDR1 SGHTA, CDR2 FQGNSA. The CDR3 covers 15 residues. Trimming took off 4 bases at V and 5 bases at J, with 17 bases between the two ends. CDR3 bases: TGTGCCAGCAGCTCAGGGGGCGGGGGGGCGGAGACCCAGTACTTC. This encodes CASSSGGGGAETQYF.